These 2 T cell receptor beta chains came from one sample sequenced in a study of early T cells in non-severe SARS-CoV-2 infection. TCRdb redid the calling of the 5' RACE reads with MiXCR, one entry per CDR3 protein. The data show 60,000 to 75,000 distinct CDR3 sequences, approximately 10% seen once. The specimen was whole blood. These receptor sequences come from an adult who was a healthcare worker with PCR-confirmed SARS-CoV-2 infection or an uninfected control (not recorded which).

This chain connects TRBV7-2 to TRBJ2-7; 9 nucleotides line up with TRBD2. The CDR3 has 14 amino acids. J gave up 3 bases and V 5 bases, and 5 bases lay outside the gene matches. In germline, CDR1 is SGHTA, CDR2 FQGNSA. The CDR3 spells CASSPLSGSYEQYF. The CDR3 DNA reads TGTGCCAGCAGCCCCCTTAGCGGGAGCTACGAGCAGTACTTC.

The chain couples TRBV29-1 to TRBJ1-2; D ambiguous. V lost 4 bases, J lost 0 bases, and 6 bases lay in between. The CDR3 consists of 12 residues. Germline values: CDR1 SQVTM, CDR2 ANQGSEA. In DNA, the CDR3 is TGCAGCGTTGGAGTTTCTAACTATGGCTACACCTTC. Translated: CSVGVSNYGYTF.